The source of this T cell receptor (beta chain) is a study of T cells expressing NK-cell markers. Turning to the study itself: Investigators obtained TCR beta repertoires from sorted CD3+CD56+NKG2C+, CD3+CD56+NKG2C- and CD3+CD56-NKG2C+ T cells.

Comments on this clonotype: The antigen remains unidentified.

The authors generated TCR beta cDNA through 5'RACE template switching with UMIs. TCRdb re-analyzed the 5' RACE reads; it lists each CDR3 protein once, without DNA. The sample shows about half a million distinct CDR3 sequences, and roughly 1.4% sits with its ten largest clones. Study-wide results and limits: In more than five donors, dominant CD3+CD56+NKG2C+ clonotypes ranked among the top 10 CD8+ clonotypes.

This CDR3 region has 16 residues. The V call is TRBV12-3 or TRBV12-4, the J call TRBJ2-3; the D call from TCRdb, TRBD2, cannot be confirmed without DNA. This receptor was taken from a woman aged 45 to 65 in good health. Sequencing was performed on blood T cells: a sorted CD56 or NKG2C T cell subset, CD4+ or CD8+ T cells, or bulk PBMC T cells (not recorded which). The CDR3 reads CASRPLGREGEDTQYF.